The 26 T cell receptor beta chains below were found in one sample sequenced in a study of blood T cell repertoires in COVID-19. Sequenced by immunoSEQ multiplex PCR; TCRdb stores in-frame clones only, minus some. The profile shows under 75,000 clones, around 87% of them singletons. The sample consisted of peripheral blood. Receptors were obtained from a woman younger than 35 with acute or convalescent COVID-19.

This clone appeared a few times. The CDR3 is CASSQTTGVAYGYTF. As DNA, the CDR3 is TGTGCCAGCAGTCAGACGACAGGGGTTGCATATGGCTACACCTTC. This sequence joins TRBV6-5 and TRBJ1-2; 8 nucleotides line up with TRBD1. Looked up from germline, CDR1 is MNHEY and CDR2 is SVGAGI. The CDR3 covers 15 residues. After removal of 5 bases from V and 5 bases from J, the junction contained 10 bases not matched to a gene.

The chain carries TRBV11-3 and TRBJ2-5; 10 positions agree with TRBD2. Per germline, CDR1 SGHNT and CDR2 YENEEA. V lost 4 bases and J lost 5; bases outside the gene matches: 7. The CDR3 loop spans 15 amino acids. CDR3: CASSSSGGAGETQYF. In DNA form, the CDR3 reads TGTGCCAGCAGCTCGAGCGGGGGGGCTGGGGAGACCCAGTACTTC.

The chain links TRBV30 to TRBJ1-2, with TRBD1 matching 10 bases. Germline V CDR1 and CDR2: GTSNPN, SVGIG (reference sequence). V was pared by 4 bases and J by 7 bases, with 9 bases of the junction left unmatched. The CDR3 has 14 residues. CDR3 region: CAWTAGQGMSGYTF. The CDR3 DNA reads TGTGCCTGGACCGCGGGACAGGGGATGAGTGGCTACACCTTC.

CDR3 bases: TGCAGTGCTAGTGTTGCAGGTCTGAACACTGAAGCTTTCTTT. It specifies CSASVAGLNTEAFF. The chain employs TRBV20-1 and TRBJ1-1; the D is unclear. CDR1 is DFQATT and CDR2 is SNEGSKA in the germline V gene (reference sequence). Trimming pared 3 bases from V and 0 bases from J, leaving 11 bases between. The CDR3 covers 14 residues.

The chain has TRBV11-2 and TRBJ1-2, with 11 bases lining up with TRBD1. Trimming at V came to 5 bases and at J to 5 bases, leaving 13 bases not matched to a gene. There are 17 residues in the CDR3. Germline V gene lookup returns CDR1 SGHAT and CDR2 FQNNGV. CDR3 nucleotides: TGTGCCAGCAGCCGCACCGGGACAGGGGGTTCGGGTTATGGCTACACCTTC. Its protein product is CASSRTGTGGSGYGYTF.

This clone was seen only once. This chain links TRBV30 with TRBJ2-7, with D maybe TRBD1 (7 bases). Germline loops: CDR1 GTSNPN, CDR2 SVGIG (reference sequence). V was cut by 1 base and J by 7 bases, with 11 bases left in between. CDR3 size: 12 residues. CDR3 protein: CAWSAQGGEQYF. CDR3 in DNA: TGTGCCTGGAGTGCTCAGGGGGGTGAGCAGTACTTC. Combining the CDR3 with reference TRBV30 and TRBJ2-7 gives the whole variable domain SQTIHQWPATLVQPVGSPLSLECTVEGTSNPNLYWYRQAAGRGLQLLFYSVGIGQISSEVPQNLSASRPQDRQFILSSKKLLLSDSGFYLCAWSAQGGEQYFGPGTRLTVT.

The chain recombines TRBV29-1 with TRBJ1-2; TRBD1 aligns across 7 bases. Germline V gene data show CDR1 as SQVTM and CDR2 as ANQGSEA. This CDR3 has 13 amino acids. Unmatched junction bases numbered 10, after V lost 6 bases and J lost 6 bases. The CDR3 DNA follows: TGCAGCGTGCCTCAGGGGGTGGTCGATGGCTACACCTTC. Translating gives CSVPQGVVDGYTF.

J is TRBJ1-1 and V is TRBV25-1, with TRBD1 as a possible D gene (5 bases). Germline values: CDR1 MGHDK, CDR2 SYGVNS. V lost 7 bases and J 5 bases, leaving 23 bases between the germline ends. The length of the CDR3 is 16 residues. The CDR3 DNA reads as TGTGCCAGCACTCCCGGGGGACGAGGCGGGTGGACTGAAGCTTTCTTT. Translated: CASTPGGRGGWTEAFF.

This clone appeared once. For the CDR3, the DNA is TGTGCCAGCAGCTACGGACTAGCGAGAGGAAACAATGAGCAGTTCTTC. Translation gives CASSYGLARGNNEQFF. The chain uses TRBV9 and TRBJ2-1; 9 bases line up with TRBD2. CDR3 size: 16 residues. Trimming took 4 bases from V and 5 from J; bases not matched to a gene: 10. Germline V CDR1 and CDR2: SGDLS, YYNGEE.

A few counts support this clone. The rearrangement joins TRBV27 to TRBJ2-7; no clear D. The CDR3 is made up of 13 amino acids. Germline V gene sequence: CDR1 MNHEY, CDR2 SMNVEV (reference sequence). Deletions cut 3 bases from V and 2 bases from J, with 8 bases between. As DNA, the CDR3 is TGTGCCAGCAGTTTCGGAGAGACCTACGAGCAGTACTTC. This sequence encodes CASSFGETYEQYF.

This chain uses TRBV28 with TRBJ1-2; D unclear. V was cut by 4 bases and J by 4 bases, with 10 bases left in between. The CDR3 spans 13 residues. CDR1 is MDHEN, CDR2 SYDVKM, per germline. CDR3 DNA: TGTGCCAGCAGTTACGGAGGGATCTATGGCTACACCTTC. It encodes CASSYGGIYGYTF.

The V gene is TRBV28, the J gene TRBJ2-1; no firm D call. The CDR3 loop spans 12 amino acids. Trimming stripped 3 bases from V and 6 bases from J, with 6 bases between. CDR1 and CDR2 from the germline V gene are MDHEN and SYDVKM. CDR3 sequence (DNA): TGTGCCAGCAGTTTCCGTCTCAATGAGCAGTTCTTC. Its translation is CASSFRLNEQFF.

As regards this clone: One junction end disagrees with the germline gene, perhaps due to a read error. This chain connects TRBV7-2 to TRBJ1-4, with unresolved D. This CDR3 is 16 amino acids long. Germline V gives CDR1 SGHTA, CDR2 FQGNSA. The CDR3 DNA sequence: TGTGCCAGCAGCTTAGGGCACAGTTCAACTAGTGAAAAACTGTTTTTT. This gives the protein CASSLGHSSTSEKLFF.

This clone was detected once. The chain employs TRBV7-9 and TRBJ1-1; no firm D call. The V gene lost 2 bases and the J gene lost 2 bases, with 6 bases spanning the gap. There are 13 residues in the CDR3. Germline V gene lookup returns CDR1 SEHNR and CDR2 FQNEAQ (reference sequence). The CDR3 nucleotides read TGTGCCAGCAGCTTAACCTATAACACTGAAGCTTTCTTT. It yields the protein CASSLTYNTEAFF. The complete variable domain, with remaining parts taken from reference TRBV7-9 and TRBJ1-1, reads DTGVSQNPRHKITKRGQNVTFRCDPISEHNRLYWYRQTLGQGPEFLTYFQNEAQLEKSRLLSDRFSAERPKGSFSTLEIQRTEQGDSAMYLCASSLTYNTEAFFGQGTRLTVV.

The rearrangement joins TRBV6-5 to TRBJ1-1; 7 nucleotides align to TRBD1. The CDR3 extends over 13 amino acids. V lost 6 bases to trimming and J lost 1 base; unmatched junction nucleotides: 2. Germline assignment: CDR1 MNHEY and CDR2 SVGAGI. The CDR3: CASRGTANTEAFF. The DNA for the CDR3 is TGTGCCAGCAGAGGGACAGCGAACACTGAAGCTTTCTTT.

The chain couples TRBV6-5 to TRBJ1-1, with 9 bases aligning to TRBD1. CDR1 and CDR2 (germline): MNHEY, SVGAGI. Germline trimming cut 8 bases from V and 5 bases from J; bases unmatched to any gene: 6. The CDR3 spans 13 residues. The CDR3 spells CASLRQGGTEAFF. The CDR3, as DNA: TGTGCCAGCCTAAGACAGGGGGGGACTGAAGCTTTCTTT.

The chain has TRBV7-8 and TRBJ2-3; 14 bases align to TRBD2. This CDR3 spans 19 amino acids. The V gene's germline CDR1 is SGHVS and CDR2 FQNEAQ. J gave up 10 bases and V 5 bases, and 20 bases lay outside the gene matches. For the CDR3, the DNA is TGTGCCAGCAGCGGGAAGGGACTAGCGGGGGCGCTTAAGAGTCCTGCGCAGTATTTT. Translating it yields CASSGKGLAGALKSPAQYF.

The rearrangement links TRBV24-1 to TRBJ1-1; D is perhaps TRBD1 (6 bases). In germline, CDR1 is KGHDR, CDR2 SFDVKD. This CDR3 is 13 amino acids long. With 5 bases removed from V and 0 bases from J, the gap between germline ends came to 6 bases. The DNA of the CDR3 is TGTGCCACCAGTGCAGGGGTGAACACTGAAGCTTTCTTT. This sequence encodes CATSAGVNTEAFF.

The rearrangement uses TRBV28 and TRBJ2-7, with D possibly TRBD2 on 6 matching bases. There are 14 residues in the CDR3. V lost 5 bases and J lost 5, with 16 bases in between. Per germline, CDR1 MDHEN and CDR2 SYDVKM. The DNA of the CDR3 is TGTGCCAGCAGTCCGGAGACTAGATGGCACGAGCAGTACTTC. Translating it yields CASSPETRWHEQYF.

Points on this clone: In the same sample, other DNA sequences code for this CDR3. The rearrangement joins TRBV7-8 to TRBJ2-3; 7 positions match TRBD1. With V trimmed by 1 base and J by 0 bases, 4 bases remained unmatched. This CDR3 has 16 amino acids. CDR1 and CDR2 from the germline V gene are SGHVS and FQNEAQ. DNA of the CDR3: TGTGCCAGCAGCTTAGTTACAGGGGCTAGCACAGATACGCAGTATTTT. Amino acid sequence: CASSLVTGASTDTQYF.

The CDR3: CASSRDSLYEQYF. The DNA for the CDR3 is TGTGCCAGCAGTCGGGACAGCCTCTACGAGCAGTACTTC. The chain is built from TRBV28 and TRBJ2-7, with 7 bases fitting TRBD1. Germline CDR1 MDHEN, CDR2 SYDVKM. This CDR3 comprises 13 residues. V shed 5 bases and J 3 bases; nucleotides not matched to a gene: 4.

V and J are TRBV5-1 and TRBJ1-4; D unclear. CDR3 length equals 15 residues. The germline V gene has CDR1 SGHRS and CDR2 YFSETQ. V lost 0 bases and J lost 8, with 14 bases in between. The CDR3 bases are TGCGCCAGCAGCTTGGGATCCGGGGATACGGAAAAACTGTTTTTT. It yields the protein CASSLGSGDTEKLFF.

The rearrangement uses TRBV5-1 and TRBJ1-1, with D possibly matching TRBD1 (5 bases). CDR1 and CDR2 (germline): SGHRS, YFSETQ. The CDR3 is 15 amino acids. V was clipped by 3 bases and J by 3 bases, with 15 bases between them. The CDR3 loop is CASSSTAQGDTEAFF. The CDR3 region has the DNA TGCGCCAGCAGCTCAACAGCCCAAGGGGACACTGAAGCTTTCTTT.

CDR3 loop: CASSESGTGSYEQYF. The CDR3 nucleotides are TGTGCCAGCAGTGAATCCGGGACAGGCTCCTACGAGCAGTACTTC. The V and J genes are TRBV6-1 and TRBJ2-7; 8 bases agree with TRBD1. The germline CDR1 and CDR2 sequences are MNHNS and SASEGT. The CDR3 has 15 residues. With V trimmed by 2 bases and J by 0 bases, 3 bases remained unmatched.

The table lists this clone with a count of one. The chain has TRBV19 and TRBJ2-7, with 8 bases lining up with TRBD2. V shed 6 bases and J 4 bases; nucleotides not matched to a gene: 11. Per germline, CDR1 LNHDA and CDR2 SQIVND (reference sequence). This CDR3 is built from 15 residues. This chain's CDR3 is CASSFGLAKTYEQYF. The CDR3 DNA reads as TGTGCCAGTAGCTTCGGACTAGCAAAGACTTACGAGCAGTACTTC. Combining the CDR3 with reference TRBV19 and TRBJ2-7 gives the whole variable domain DGGITQSPKYLFRKEGQNVTLSCEQNLNHDAMYWYRQDPGQGLRLIYYSQIVNDFQKGDIAEGYSVSREKKESFPLTVTSAQKNPTAFYLCASSFGLAKTYEQYFGPGTRLTVT.

In DNA, the CDR3 is TGTGCCAGCGGAGGGAAAGGGTCTGGAAACACCATATATTTT. Translation gives CASGGKGSGNTIYF. The V call is TRBV9, the J call TRBJ1-3; D call uncertain. Germline V lookup: CDR1 SGDLS, CDR2 YYNGEE. Trimming removed 7 bases at V and 1 base at J, with 12 bases between. This CDR3 contains 14 residues.